The 9 T cell receptor beta chains below all came from one sample that was sequenced in a study of blood T cell repertoires in COVID-19. Clones were sequenced by immunoSEQ multiplex PCR, and TCRdb holds only the in-frame ones, with some missing. The sample has about 150,000 clones, just under 85% seen once. Source material: PBMCs or T cells enriched from blood (not recorded which). Receptors originate from a middle-aged woman who had recovered from COVID-19.

V and J are TRBV7-9 and TRBJ1-5, with 8 bases that match TRBD1. The CDR3 loop spans 15 amino acids. The junction had 5 bases not matched to a gene; V was cut back by 3 bases and J by 4 bases. Looked up from germline, CDR1 is SEHNR and CDR2 is FQNEAQ (reference sequence). CDR3 bases: TGTGCCAGCAGCTTCACAGGGGACAGGAATCAGCCCCAGCATTTT. The encoded protein is CASSFTGDRNQPQHF.

This chain links TRBV4-2 with TRBJ2-1; TRBD2 aligns across 7 bases. V shed 0 bases, J shed 3 bases, and the junction held 5 bases outside the gene matches. The CDR3 runs 16 residues. Germline V gene lookup returns CDR1 LGHNA and CDR2 YNFKEQ. Here the CDR3 DNA reads TGTGCCAGCAGCCAAGACGTGGGGGGGAACTACAATGAGCAGTTCTTC. Translated: CASSQDVGGNYNEQFF.

The rearrangement links TRBV29-1 to TRBJ2-5; 7 bases fit TRBD2. The CDR3 spans 12 residues. V lost 6 bases and J lost 4; bases outside the gene matches: 5. CDR1 is SQVTM and CDR2 is ANQGSEA in the germline V gene. The CDR3 here is CSVLQRGETQYF. In nucleotides, the CDR3 is TGCAGCGTCCTACAGCGGGGAGAGACCCAGTACTTC.

This rearrangement joins TRBV18 to TRBJ2-5, with a weak D call TRBD1 (6 bases). The germline gives CDR1 KGHSH, CDR2 LQKENI. The germline V and J ends were trimmed by 6 bases and 2 bases, with 13 bases remaining between them. The CDR3 spans 14 residues. The CDR3 sequence: CASSPYTGQETQYF. DNA for the CDR3: TGTGCCAGCTCGCCCTATACAGGGCAAGAGACCCAGTACTTC.

V gene TRBV19 combines with J gene TRBJ2-7, with 8 bases identical to TRBD1. From germline, CDR1 is LNHDA and CDR2 SQIVND (reference sequence). Trimming at V came to 4 bases and at J to 0 bases, leaving 2 bases not matched to a gene. This CDR3 comprises 14 residues. The CDR3 DNA is TGTGCCAGTAGTAAAACAGGGGGCTCCTACGAGCAGTACTTC. It codes for CASSKTGGSYEQYF.

The chain joins TRBV29-1 to TRBJ2-3, with TRBD1 matching over 7 bases. Germline V gene lookup returns CDR1 SQVTM and CDR2 ANQGSEA. The CDR3 is 13 amino acids. The ends lost 7 bases at V and 0 bases at J; junction bases unmatched: 4. The CDR3 DNA follows: TGCAGCGATGGACAGGTCAGCACAGATACGCAGTATTTT. Its protein product is CSDGQVSTDTQYF.

This clone was found a few times. The chain links TRBV6-2 or TRBV6-3 to TRBJ2-5; 7 bases fit TRBD1. Germline V lookup: CDR1 MNHEY, CDR2 SVGEGT. This CDR3 spans 16 amino acids. V dropped 6 bases and J dropped 3; count of bases not matched to a gene: 13. The DNA for the CDR3 is TGTGCCAGCAGCACCATCCAGACAGGGTGGAAAGAGACCCAGTACTTC. Its protein is CASSTIQTGWKETQYF.

The chain uses TRBV2 and TRBJ1-6; 7 bases map to TRBD1. The V and J ends lost 4 bases and 7 bases, in that order; junction bases with no gene match: 7. The CDR3 contains 15 residues. CDR1 SNHLY and CDR2 FYNNEI come from the germline V gene. For the CDR3, the DNA is TGTGCCAGCAGTGCTTCAGGACAGGCGAATTCACCCCTCCACTTT. This sequence encodes CASSASGQANSPLHF.

The V and J genes are TRBV5-6 and TRBJ1-1, with a tentative D call TRBD1 (6 bases). Trimming removed 1 base at V and 6 bases at J, with 7 bases between. CDR1 is SGHDT and CDR2 is YYEEEE in the germline V gene. This CDR3 is 12 amino acids long. CDR3 DNA: TGTGCCAGCAGCTTGACAGGGTCTGAAGCTTTCTTT. Translating gives CASSLTGSEAFF.